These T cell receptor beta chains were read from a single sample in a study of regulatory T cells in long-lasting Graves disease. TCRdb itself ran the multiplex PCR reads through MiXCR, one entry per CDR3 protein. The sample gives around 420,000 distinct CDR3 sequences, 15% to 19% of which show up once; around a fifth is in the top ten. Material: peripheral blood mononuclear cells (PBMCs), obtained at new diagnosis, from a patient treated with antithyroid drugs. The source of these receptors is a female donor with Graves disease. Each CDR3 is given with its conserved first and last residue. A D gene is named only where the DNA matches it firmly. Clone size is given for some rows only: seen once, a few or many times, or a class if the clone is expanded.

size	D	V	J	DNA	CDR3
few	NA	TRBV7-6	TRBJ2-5	TGTGCCAGCAGCCCACAGGGCCCGGGGGAGACCCAGTACTTC	CASSPQGPGETQYF
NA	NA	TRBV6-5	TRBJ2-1	TGTGCCAGCAGTTACGGAGAGAATGAGCAGTTCTTC	CASSYGENEQFF
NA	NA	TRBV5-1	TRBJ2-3	TGCGCCAGCAGCACCCAAAAAACTAGCACAGATACGCAGTATTTT	CASSTQKTSTDTQYF
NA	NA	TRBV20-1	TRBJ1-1	TGCAGTGCTCGTAGGTTTGGTTATGGCACTGAAGCTTTCTTT	CSARRFGYGTEAFF
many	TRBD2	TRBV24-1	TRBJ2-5	TGTGCCACCAGTGATTCAGCGGGAGGACGGGAGACCCAGTACTTC	CATSDSAGGRETQYF
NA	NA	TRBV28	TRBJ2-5	TGTGCCAGCAGTTTACCGACAGCAGCACAAGAGACCCAGTACTTC	CASSLPTAAQETQYF
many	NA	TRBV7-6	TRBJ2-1	TGTGCCAGCAGCTTAGAACTGGCGGGGAGCCAGTTCTTC	CASSLELAGSQFF
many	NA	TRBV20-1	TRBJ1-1	TGCAGTGCTAGAGATCCCGACACTGAAGCTTTCTTT	CSARDPDTEAFF
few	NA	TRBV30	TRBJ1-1	TGTACCTGGAGTCCCAGGACAGTGACCTCTGCTGAAGCTTTCTTT	CTWSPRTVTSAEAFF
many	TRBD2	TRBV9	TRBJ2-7	TGTGCCAGCAGCCGGACTAGCGGAACATTCTACGAGCAGTACTTC	CASSRTSGTFYEQYF
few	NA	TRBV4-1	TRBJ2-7	TGCGCCAGCAGCCAAGGGCAGGGGAAGCAGTACTTC	CASSQGQGKQYF
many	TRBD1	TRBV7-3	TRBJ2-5	TGTGCCAGCAGGAGACTGGACAGGGGGGATAGAAGTGAGACCCAGTACTTC	CASRRLDRGDRSETQYF
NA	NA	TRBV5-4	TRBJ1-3	TGTGCCAGCAGCTTGCCAGGACTTTCTGGAAACACCATATATTTT	CASSLPGLSGNTIYF
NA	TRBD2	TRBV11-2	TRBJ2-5	TGTGCCAGCAGCCTAAACCCGACTAGCGGAGGGGAGACCCAGTACTTC	CASSLNPTSGGETQYF
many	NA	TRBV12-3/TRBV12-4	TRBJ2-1	TGTGCCAGCAGTTTACAGGGCGCCTACAATGAGCAGTTCTTC	CASSLQGAYNEQFF